This T cell receptor beta chain is from a study of blood T cell repertoires in COVID-19. Recruitment covered about 25 US areas and drew participants whose ages spanned roughly 18 to 100 years. Self-reported history from a screening survey and questionnaire set each donor's cohort. This table comes from immunoSEQ multiplex PCR, and its TCRdb copy is limited to in-frame clones, with some not included. The sample lists nearly 250,000 clones, about 87% occurring once. The CDR3 has 13 residues. Germline V gene lookup returns CDR1 LGHDT and CDR2 YNNKEL (reference sequence). V lost 3 bases and J 6 bases, leaving 9 bases between the germline ends. About this clone itself: Other DNA sequences in this sample translate to the same CDR3.

The rearrangement joins TRBV3-1 (or the pseudogene TRBV3-2) to TRBJ2-1, with TRBD2 as a possible D gene (6 bases). Sequencing used PBMCs or T cells enriched from blood (not recorded which). The origin of this receptor is a man aged 50 to 59 who had been exposed to COVID-19. The DNA of the CDR3 is TGTGCCAGCAGCCAGAGGGGAGGCAATGAGCAGTTCTTC. Translated, it gives CASSQRGGNEQFF.